Detailed here is one T cell receptor beta chain. The CDR3 has 15 residues. Per germline, CDR1 MDHEN and CDR2 SYDVKM. The V end lost 6 bases, the J end lost 0 bases, and 15 bases lay between the germline ends. Produced via immunoSEQ multiplex PCR; TCRdb's table is partial and in-frame only. The sample records millions of clones, approximately 94% being singletons. This sample is part of a study of shared clonotypes between healthy human individuals. In the study overall: CD8 memory received one plate per donor, CD8 naive two, CD4 memory three and CD4 naive three.

Naive CD8 cells lacked CD45RO and underwent positive selection for CCR7, leaving out terminally differentiated effector memory CD45RA+ cells. The origin of this receptor is a young man in good health. Some clones in this sample may be carry-over from other donors' samples. This chain uses TRBV28 with TRBJ2-7, with D tentatively TRBD2 (5 bases). The sample comprised naive CD8+ T cells from PBMCs. CDR3 DNA sequence: TGTGCCAGCAGGGAGAGCGGCGGAAGCTCCTACGAGCAGTACTTC. It yields the protein CASRESGGSSYEQYF.